This TCR beta chain was captured in a study of T cell responses to AZD1222 COVID-19 vaccine. This clone was detected only once. Sequenced by immunoSEQ multiplex PCR; TCRdb stores in-frame clones only, minus some. The table has nearly 100,000 clones, roughly 84% seen once. V lost 1 base to trimming and J lost 7 bases; unmatched junction nucleotides: 2. This CDR3 is built from 13 residues. CDR1 and CDR2 (germline): SGHRS, YFSETQ. The clonotype originates from an adult in good health. J is TRBJ2-1 and V is TRBV5-1, with 7 bases fitting TRBD2. The source material was peripheral blood, sampled on day 0 of AZD1222 vaccination. The CDR3 here is CASSLWGGNEQFF. In DNA, the CDR3 is TGCGCCAGCAGCTTGTGGGGGGGAAATGAGCAGTTCTTC.